This T cell receptor beta chain came from a study of glioma-infiltrating T cells after dendritic cell vaccination. The V gene's germline CDR1 is ENHRY and CDR2 SYGVKD. The J segment lost 11 bases and the V segment lost 1 base, leaving 2 bases of the junction unmatched. CDR3 size: 12 residues. Libraries were prepared by immunoSEQ multiplex PCR; TCRdb keeps only in-frame clonotypes and omits some of them. The data show tens of thousands of clones, with 70% to 90% seen just once and about 3.2% held by the top ten. The specimen comprised blood, sampled before dendritic cell vaccination. This TCR was sampled from a human donor with glioblastoma. This chain connects TRBV10-3 to TRBJ1-5; TRBD1 aligns across 7 bases. This chain's CDR3 is CAISELGQTQHF. In nucleotides, the CDR3 is TGTGCCATCAGTGAGTTGGGACAGACCCAGCATTTT.